This T cell receptor beta chain was captured in a study of T cell changes during pregnancy in multiple sclerosis. Libraries were prepared by immunoSEQ multiplex PCR; TCRdb keeps only in-frame clonotypes and omits some of them. Seen here are around 100,000 clones, about nine tenths observed once, and the top ten hold 2.5% to 3.5%. The CDR3 sequence is 13 residues long. Germline V gene sequence: CDR1 MGHRA, CDR2 YSYEKL. Between the trimmed V and J ends, which lost 4 bases and 4 bases, there was a span of 10 bases. This sequence was found in a female donor with multiple sclerosis, enrolled in a pregnancy study. The sequences come from peripheral blood, collected in the second trimester of pregnancy. The chain is built from TRBV4-1 and TRBJ1-1; D perhaps matches TRBD1 (6 bases). CDR3 sequence reads: CASSRGQSTEAFF. The CDR3 DNA reads TGCGCCAGCAGCCGCGGACAGAGCACTGAAGCTTTCTTT.